The 18 T cell receptor beta chains listed next were all sequenced from one sample in a study of T cells in Graves' hyperthyroidism and ophthalmopathy. TCR beta CDR3 regions were amplified from RNA. First-round RT-PCR with HTBI primers amplified the TCR CDR3 region. A single record per CDR3 protein comes from TCRdb applying MiXCR to the multiplex PCR reads. The sample lists about 350,000 distinct CDR3 sequences, 15% occurring once. Material for sequencing was blood. These receptors came from a woman aged 60-75 years with Graves' ophthalmopathy.

This clonotype was recorded many times. The chain joins TRBV14 to TRBJ2-7; D may be TRBD2 (6 bases). Trimming pared 9 bases from V and 3 bases from J, leaving 12 bases between. CDR1 SGHDN and CDR2 FVKESK come from the germline V gene. This CDR3 is 12 amino acids long. CDR3 DNA sequence: TGTGCCAGAAAATGGGGAGGCTACGAGCAGTACTTC. This gives the protein CARKWGGYEQYF.

Only a few counts were recorded for this clonotype. V is TRBV4-1 and J is TRBJ2-7; 8 bases align to TRBD2. After removal of 0 bases from V and 2 bases from J, the junction contained 6 bases not matched to a gene. CDR1 is MGHRA and CDR2 is YSYEKL in the germline V gene. The CDR3 is 16 residues long. The CDR3 loop is CASSQEFAGGPYEQYF. The CDR3 DNA sequence: TGCGCCAGCAGCCAAGAATTTGCGGGAGGTCCCTACGAGCAGTACTTC.

This clonotype was found many times. The V call is TRBV30, the J call TRBJ1-5, with D unresolved. The CDR3 extends over 13 amino acids. Germline CDR1 reads GTSNPN; CDR2 reads SVGIG (reference sequence). V was shortened by 1 base and J by 0 bases, with 4 bases between the two germline ends. The CDR3 is CAWSEGSNQPQHF. CDR3 nucleotides: TGTGCCTGGAGTGAGGGTAGCAATCAGCCCCAGCATTTT.

DNA for the CDR3: TGTGCCAGCAGTAGTAAAGGGGACGAGCAGTACTTC. The encoded protein is CASSSKGDEQYF. The chain uses TRBV27 and TRBJ2-7; possible D gene TRBD1, 5 bases. V was cut by 5 bases and J by 5 bases, with 10 bases left in between. The germline V gene encodes CDR1 MNHEY and CDR2 SMNVEV (reference sequence). CDR3 length equals 12 residues.

This clonotype showed up many times. The V call is TRBV18, the J call TRBJ1-4; no clear D. Germline V gives CDR1 KGHSH, CDR2 LQKENI. V was shortened by 4 bases and J by 7 bases, with 16 bases between the two germline ends. The CDR3 spans 15 residues. CDR3 region: CASSLRRGSGEKLFF. Written as DNA, the CDR3 is TGTGCCAGCTCACTACGACGGGGATCAGGTGAAAAACTGTTTTTT.

The DNA for the CDR3 is TGCGCCAGCTTCAGGGGGTACGAGCAGTACTTC. The encoded protein is CASFRGYEQYF. The V and J genes are TRBV5-1 and TRBJ2-7; 7 bases match TRBD1. Unmatched junction bases numbered 2, after V lost 7 bases and J lost 4 bases. Germline loops: CDR1 SGHRS, CDR2 YFSETQ. The CDR3 runs to 11 residues.

The CDR3 protein is CASSMGRDRSDTEAFF. The CDR3 DNA reads TGTGCCAGTAGTATGGGGCGGGACAGGTCCGACACTGAAGCTTTCTTT. This chain links TRBV19 with TRBJ1-1; 8 bases match TRBD1. In germline, CDR1 is LNHDA, CDR2 SQIVND (reference sequence). The CDR3 loop spans 16 amino acids. J was trimmed by 3 bases and V by 3 bases; bases with no gene match: 9. The entire variable domain, with the rest obtained from reference TRBV19 and TRBJ1-1, is as follows: DGGITQSPKYLFRKEGQNVTLSCEQNLNHDAMYWYRQDPGQGLRLIYYSQIVNDFQKGDIAEGYSVSREKKESFPLTVTSAQKNPTAFYLCASSMGRDRSDTEAFFGQGTRLTVV.

This clonotype turned up a few times. The J gene is TRBJ2-1, the V gene TRBV24-1, with 7 bases that match TRBD2. This CDR3 has 16 residues. V trimming: 5 bases; J trimming: 0 bases; junction bases outside the gene matches: 6. Germline CDR1 is KGHDR and CDR2 is SFDVKD. The CDR3, as DNA: TGTGCCACCAGTGGCCGCGGCGGGAGCTCCTACAATGAGCAGTTCTTC. Its translation: CATSGRGGSSYNEQFF.

This clonotype was picked up a small number of times. This chain uses TRBV29-1 with TRBJ2-2; 8 bases map to TRBD1. CDR1 and CDR2 (germline): SQVTM, ANQGSEA. The V and J ends lost 4 bases and 0 bases, in that order; junction bases with no gene match: 4. The CDR3 contains 15 residues. CDR3 nucleotides: TGCAGCGTTGGTCAGGGGGCAGCGAACACCGGGGAGCTGTTTTTT. Protein: CSVGQGAANTGELFF.

The chain combines TRBV27 with TRBJ2-3, with 8 bases matching TRBD1. The J segment lost 5 bases and the V segment lost 2 bases, leaving 3 bases of the junction unmatched. The CDR3 sequence is 14 residues long. Germline V gene data show CDR1 as MNHEY and CDR2 as SMNVEV (reference sequence). CDR3 nucleotide sequence: TGTGCCAGCAGTTTAGCCAGGGGGCAAGATACGCAGTATTTT. Amino acids: CASSLARGQDTQYF.

Regarding this clonotype: A read error is possible here, since a much larger clone lies one base away. V and J are TRBV19 and TRBJ2-6; D is undetermined. The CDR3 runs 18 residues. Germline V gene data show CDR1 as LNHDA and CDR2 as SQIVND (reference sequence). CDR3: CASRPPRTESSGPNVLTF. As DNA, the CDR3 is TGTGCCAGTAGGCCTCCGCGGACGGAAAGCTCTGGGCCCAACGTCCTGACTTTC.

This clonotype occurred a few times. This chain links TRBV29-1 with TRBJ1-4; D is ambiguous. With 5 bases removed from V and 7 bases from J, the gap between germline ends came to 14 bases. Germline V CDR1 and CDR2: SQVTM, ANQGSEA. This CDR3 has 13 amino acids. CDR3 sequence reads: CSVKPSLGEKLFF. The CDR3 DNA reads TGCAGCGTTAAGCCCAGCTTGGGTGAAAAACTGTTTTTT.

This clonotype appeared many times. The chain is built from TRBV28 and TRBJ1-5, with 7 positions matching TRBD1. This CDR3 is built from 16 residues. Trimming at V came to 5 bases and at J to 2 bases, leaving 9 bases not matched to a gene. From germline, CDR1 is MDHEN and CDR2 SYDVKM. The CDR3 region has the DNA TGTGCCAGCAGTGATACAGGGGCGCCTGGCAATCAGCCCCAGCATTTT. Its translation: CASSDTGAPGNQPQHF.

The V gene is TRBV5-1, the J gene TRBJ2-3, with 10 bases identical to TRBD2. J was trimmed by 4 bases and V by 4 bases; bases with no gene match: 12. The germline gives CDR1 SGHRS, CDR2 YFSETQ. CDR3 size: 17 residues. CDR3 residues: CASSTGLATYAADTQYF. CDR3 in DNA: TGCGCCAGCAGCACGGGACTAGCGACATATGCGGCAGATACGCAGTATTTT.

This sequence joins TRBV27 and TRBJ2-5; tentative D call: TRBD1 (5 bases). This CDR3 is built from 14 residues. The V and J ends lost 5 bases and 6 bases respectively, with 16 bases between them. Germline V lookup: CDR1 MNHEY, CDR2 SMNVEV (reference sequence). CDR3 sequence (DNA): TGTGCCAGCAGTCTCCGGACATCTCGGCAGACCCAGTACTTC. It specifies CASSLRTSRQTQYF.

The table lists this clonotype with a few counts. CDR3 coding DNA: TGCGCCAGCAGAGGGACAGGGGGCTTGACCCAGTACTTC. Translating it yields CASRGTGGLTQYF. The chain couples TRBV5-1 to TRBJ2-5, with 12 bases fitting TRBD1. The CDR3 covers 13 residues. Germline trimming cut 5 bases from V and 7 bases from J; bases unmatched to any gene: 3. CDR1 is SGHRS and CDR2 is YFSETQ in the germline V gene.

This clonotype was detected many times. The chain joins TRBV6-1 to TRBJ2-7; D may be TRBD2 (7 bases). The CDR3 loop spans 15 amino acids. From germline, CDR1 is MNHNS and CDR2 SASEGT. Deletions cut 5 bases from V and 5 bases from J, with 19 bases between. CDR3 amino acids: CASSPAGGAGDEQYF. The CDR3 DNA sequence: TGTGCCAGCAGTCCGGCTGGGGGCGCGGGAGACGAGCAGTACTTC.

This clonotype was picked up a small number of times. CDR3 in amino acids: CASSRQAMYNSPLHF. The CDR3 DNA is TGTGCCAGCAGCCGACAGGCAATGTATAATTCACCCCTCCACTTT. This rearrangement joins TRBV2 to TRBJ1-6; tentatively, D is TRBD1 (6 bases). Germline V gene sequence: CDR1 SNHLY, CDR2 FYNNEI. CDR3 size: 15 residues. V was cut by 6 bases and J by 4 bases, with 13 bases left in between.